Following are 15 T cell receptor beta chains from one sample sequenced in a study of T cells in placental villitis. Sequencing used immunoSEQ v4. The data were produced by immunoSEQ multiplex PCR, yet TCRdb's version contains in-frame clones alone and is incomplete. This table has some 840 clones, approximately 89% appearing once. The sample was placental tissue containing maternal and fetal cells. Every receptor here comes from a human donor in good health; the placental T cells may come from both mother and fetus.

The genes are TRBV2 and TRBJ2-4, with D tentatively TRBD1 (5 bases). Trimming left V 1 base short and J 0 bases short, with 10 bases between. Per germline, CDR1 SNHLY and CDR2 FYNNEI. CDR3 size: 16 residues. CDR3 in DNA: TGTGCCAGCAGTGAAGAGGGGCAAATAGCCAAAAACATTCAGTACTTC. Translation: CASSEEGQIAKNIQYF.

This sequence joins TRBV30 and TRBJ2-7, with a weak D call TRBD1 (5 bases). The CDR3 sequence is 15 residues long. Germline V gene sequence: CDR1 GTSNPN, CDR2 SVGIG (reference sequence). Trimming shortened V by 0 bases and J by 6 bases, and 18 bases separated the two germline ends. In DNA form, the CDR3 reads TGTGCCTGGAGTGTATTGGGGCTAGATCGGGCCGAGCAGTACTTC. Translation gives CAWSVLGLDRAEQYF.

The chain's CDR3 is CASSSNPGGYGYTF. The CDR3 DNA follows: TGTGCCAGCAGTTCTAACCCGGGAGGCTATGGCTACACCTTC. The V call is TRBV27, the J call TRBJ1-2; D ambiguous. CDR1 MNHEY and CDR2 SMNVEV come from the germline V gene (reference sequence). Trimming removed 4 bases from V and 4 bases from J, with 13 bases in between. The CDR3 has 14 residues.

Of note for this clone: Different DNA sequences within this sample yield the same CDR3. This chain joins TRBV19 and TRBJ2-7; no clear D gene. This CDR3 contains 13 residues. The V end was cut by 3 bases, the J end by 9 bases, with 15 bases between. Germline-derived CDR1 and CDR2 are LNHDA and SQIVND (reference sequence). The CDR3 DNA is TGTGCCAGTAGTATCGATAGGACCCGCGGGCAGTACTTC. This sequence encodes CASSIDRTRGQYF.

The rearrangement uses TRBV24-1 and TRBJ2-2; TRBD1 aligns across 7 bases. This CDR3 contains 16 residues. Germline V lookup: CDR1 KGHDR, CDR2 SFDVKD. Losses at the gene ends were 4 bases for V and 4 bases for J; bases not matched to a gene: 8. The CDR3 DNA is TGTGCCACCAGTGACAACTACGGGACAGCCACCGGGGAGCTGTTTTTT. As protein: CATSDNYGTATGELFF.

The CDR3 bases are TGTGCCAGCAGTTACTCTAGCGGGAGCACAGATACGCAGTATTTT. Translating it yields CASSYSSGSTDTQYF. The rearrangement uses TRBV6-7 and TRBJ2-3; the match to TRBD2 covers 7 bases. TRBV6-7 is annotated as an ORF whose role is uncertain. The V gene end was trimmed by 0 bases and the J gene end by 0 bases; junction bases not matched to a gene: 0. The CDR3 length is 15 residues.

V and J are TRBV18 and TRBJ2-7, with 9 bases identical to TRBD1. Germline V gives CDR1 KGHSH, CDR2 LQKENI. Trimming cost V 3 bases and J 3 bases; bases outside gene matches: 9. The CDR3 has 16 amino acids. The CDR3 DNA follows: TGTGCCAGCTCACCGCTCGGGACAGGGTCCTTCTACGAGCAGTACTTC. Protein sequence: CASSPLGTGSFYEQYF.

V usage is TRBV18 and J usage is TRBJ2-7; 8 bases are shared with TRBD2. In germline, CDR1 is KGHSH, CDR2 LQKENI. The CDR3 has 14 amino acids. The J segment lost 3 bases and the V segment lost 5 bases, leaving 6 bases of the junction unmatched. Here the CDR3 DNA reads TGTGCCAGCTCAGTGGCGGGAGGTGTCTACGAGCAGTACTTC. Translation: CASSVAGGVYEQYF.

The chain joins TRBV7-2 to TRBJ2-7; the match to TRBD2 covers 7 bases. The CDR3 covers 14 residues. Germline V gene data show CDR1 as SGHTA and CDR2 as FQGNSA. V shed 7 bases, J shed 5 bases, and the junction held 11 bases outside the gene matches. The CDR3 loop reads CASTPTSREDEQYF. CDR3 bases: TGTGCCAGCACCCCGACTAGCAGGGAGGACGAGCAGTACTTC.

The rearrangement uses TRBV28 and TRBJ1-5; a possible D gene is TRBD1 (6 bases). The length of the CDR3 is 15 residues. CDR1 and CDR2 from the germline V gene are MDHEN and SYDVKM. V lost 2 bases to trimming and J lost 1 base, with 9 bases between them. CDR3: CASSLGRGSNQPQHF. CDR3 nucleotides: TGTGCCAGCAGTTTAGGCAGGGGAAGCAATCAGCCCCAGCATTTT.

The rearrangement joins TRBV27 to TRBJ2-5, with D possibly matching TRBD2 (6 bases). The CDR3 has 15 amino acids. Germline loops: CDR1 MNHEY, CDR2 SMNVEV (reference sequence). V lost 4 bases to trimming and J lost 4 bases, with 16 bases between them. The CDR3 region has the DNA TGTGCCAGCAGTTCTCGGCTAGTGGGGGGAGAGACCCAGTACTTC. This gives the protein CASSSRLVGGETQYF.

This clone was counted a few times. The rearrangement uses TRBV25-1 and TRBJ2-7; 10 bases match TRBD2. Germline V gene data show CDR1 as MGHDK and CDR2 as SYGVNS. V gave up 7 bases and J gave up 5 bases; unmatched junction bases: 5. This CDR3 region has 13 residues. The CDR3 loop is CASTSGRLHEQYF. The CDR3 DNA sequence: TGTGCCAGCACTAGCGGGAGATTACACGAGCAGTACTTC.

A single count supports this clone. This chain links TRBV24-1 with TRBJ2-3; 13 bases agree with TRBD2. V shed 3 bases and J 1 base; nucleotides not matched to a gene: 0. CDR1 is KGHDR and CDR2 is SFDVKD in the germline V gene. The CDR3 totals 16 residues. This chain's CDR3 is CATSDGLAGGTDTQYF. The CDR3 DNA reads as TGTGCCACCAGTGATGGACTAGCGGGAGGCACAGATACGCAGTATTTT.

The chain combines TRBV19 with TRBJ2-3; TRBD1 agrees at 9 bases. The CDR3 length is 13 residues. CDR1 LNHDA and CDR2 SQIVND come from the germline V gene (reference sequence). V trimming: 9 bases; J trimming: 4 bases; junction bases outside the gene matches: 5. CDR3 coding DNA: TGTGCCAGCACGGGACAGGGAGCAGATACGCAGTATTTT. Its translation: CASTGQGADTQYF.

The chain's CDR3 is CATSDPGKANTGELFF. The CDR3, as DNA: TGTGCCACCAGTGATCCAGGGAAGGCGAACACCGGGGAGCTGTTTTTT. V and J are TRBV24-1 and TRBJ2-2; tentative D call: TRBD1 (5 bases). The CDR3 is made up of 16 amino acids. Germline CDR1 and CDR2: KGHDR and SFDVKD. Trimming pared 3 bases from V and 0 bases from J, leaving 10 bases between.